This T cell receptor beta chain came from a study of Graves' ophthalmopathy and Graves' hyperthyroidism. This clonotype appeared a few times. RNA served as the template for amplifying TCR beta CDR3 regions. The first round was an RT-PCR with HTBI primers, and the second round was a multiplex PCR. TCRdb reprocessed the multiplex PCR reads with MiXCR, giving one entry per CDR3 protein. In the table there are roughly 610,000 distinct CDR3 sequences, 22% of which are singletons. The sample taken for sequencing was peripheral blood. The sequence was obtained from a young woman with stable Graves' hyperthyroidism. Some clones in this sample may be carry-over from other donors' samples.

As DNA, the CDR3 is TGTGCCAGCAGCTTAGATCCCGGACACCCTGAAGCTTTCTTT. Translating it yields CASSLDPGHPEAFF. The chain is built from TRBV11-2 and TRBJ1-1; the D gene is possibly TRBD1 (5 bases). V was clipped by 0 bases and J by 6 bases, with 11 bases between them. This CDR3 region has 14 residues. Germline CDR1 SGHAT, CDR2 FQNNGV.